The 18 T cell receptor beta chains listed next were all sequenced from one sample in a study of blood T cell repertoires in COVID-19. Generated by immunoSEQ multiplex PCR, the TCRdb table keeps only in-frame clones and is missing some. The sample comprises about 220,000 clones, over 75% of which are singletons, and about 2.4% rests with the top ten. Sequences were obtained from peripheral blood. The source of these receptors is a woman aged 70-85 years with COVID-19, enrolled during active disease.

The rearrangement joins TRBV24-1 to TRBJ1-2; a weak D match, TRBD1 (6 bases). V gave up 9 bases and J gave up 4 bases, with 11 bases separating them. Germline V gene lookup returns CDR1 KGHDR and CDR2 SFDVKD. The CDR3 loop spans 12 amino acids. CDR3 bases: TGTGCCACCCGGGACACCCGCTATGGCTACACCTTC. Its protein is CATRDTRYGYTF.

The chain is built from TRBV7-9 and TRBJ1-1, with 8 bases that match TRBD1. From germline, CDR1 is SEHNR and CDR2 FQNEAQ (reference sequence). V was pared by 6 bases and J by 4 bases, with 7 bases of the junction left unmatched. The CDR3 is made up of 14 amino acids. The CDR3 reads CASRPTGESTEAFF. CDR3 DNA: TGTGCCAGCAGACCGACAGGGGAGTCCACTGAAGCTTTCTTT. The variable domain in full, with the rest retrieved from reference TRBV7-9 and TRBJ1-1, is DTGVSQNPRHKITKRGQNVTFRCDPISEHNRLYWYRQTLGQGPEFLTYFQNEAQLEKSRLLSDRFSAERPKGSFSTLEIQRTEQGDSAMYLCASRPTGESTEAFFGQGTRLTVV.

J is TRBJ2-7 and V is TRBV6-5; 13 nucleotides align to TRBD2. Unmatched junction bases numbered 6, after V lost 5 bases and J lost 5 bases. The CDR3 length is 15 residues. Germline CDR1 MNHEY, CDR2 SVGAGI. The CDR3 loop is CASSPTSGRADEQYF. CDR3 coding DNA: TGTGCCAGCAGTCCCACTAGCGGGAGGGCCGACGAGCAGTACTTC.

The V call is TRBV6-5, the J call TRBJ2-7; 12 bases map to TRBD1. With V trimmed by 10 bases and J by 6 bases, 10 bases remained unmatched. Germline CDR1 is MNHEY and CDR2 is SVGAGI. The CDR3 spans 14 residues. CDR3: CATSRDRGLFEQYF. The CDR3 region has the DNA TGTGCCACCTCCCGGGACAGGGGGCTCTTCGAGCAGTACTTC.

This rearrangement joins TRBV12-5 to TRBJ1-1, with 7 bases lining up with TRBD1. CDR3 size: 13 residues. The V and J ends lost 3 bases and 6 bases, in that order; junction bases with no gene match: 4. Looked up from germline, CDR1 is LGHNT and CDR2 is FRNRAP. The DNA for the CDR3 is TGTGCTAGTGGTTTTGAGGGGGCCTCTGAAGCTTTCTTT. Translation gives CASGFEGASEAFF.

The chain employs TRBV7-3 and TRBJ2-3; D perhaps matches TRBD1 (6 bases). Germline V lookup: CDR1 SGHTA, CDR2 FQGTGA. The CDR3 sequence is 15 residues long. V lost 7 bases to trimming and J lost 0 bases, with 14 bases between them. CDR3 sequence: CASTQGGGSTDTQYF. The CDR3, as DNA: TGTGCCAGCACCCAAGGGGGTGGGAGCACAGATACGCAGTATTTT.

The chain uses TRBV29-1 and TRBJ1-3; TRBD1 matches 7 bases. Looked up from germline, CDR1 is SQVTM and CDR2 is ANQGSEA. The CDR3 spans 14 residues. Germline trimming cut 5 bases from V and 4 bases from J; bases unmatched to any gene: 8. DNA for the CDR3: TGCAGCGTTTCGCAGGGGGAAACGGGAAACACCATATATTTT. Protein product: CSVSQGETGNTIYF.

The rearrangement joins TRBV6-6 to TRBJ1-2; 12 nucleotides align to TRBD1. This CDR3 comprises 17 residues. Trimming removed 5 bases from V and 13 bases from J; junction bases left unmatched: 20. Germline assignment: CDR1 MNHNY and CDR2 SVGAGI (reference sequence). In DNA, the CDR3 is TGTGCCAGCAGTCGGGGGACAGGGGGCGCAAAGAACTATGGGCTCACCTTC. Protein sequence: CASSRGTGGAKNYGLTF.

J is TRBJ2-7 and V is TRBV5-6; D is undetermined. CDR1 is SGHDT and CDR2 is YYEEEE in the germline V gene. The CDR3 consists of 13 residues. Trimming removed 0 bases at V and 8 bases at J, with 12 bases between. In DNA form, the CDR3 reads TGTGCCAGCAGCTTGGTCAGAGATAGCAAGCAGTACTTC. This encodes CASSLVRDSKQYF. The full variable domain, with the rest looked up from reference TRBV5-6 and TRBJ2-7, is DAGVTQSPTHLIKTRGQQVTLRCSPKSGHDTVSWYQQALGQGPQFIFQYYEEEERQRGNFPDRFSGHQFPNYSSELNVNALLLGDSALYLCASSLVRDSKQYFGPGTRLTVT.

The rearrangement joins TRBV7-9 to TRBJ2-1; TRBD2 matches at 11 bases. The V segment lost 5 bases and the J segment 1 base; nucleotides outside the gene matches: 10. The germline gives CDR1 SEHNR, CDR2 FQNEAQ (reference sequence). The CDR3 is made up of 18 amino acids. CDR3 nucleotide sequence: TGTGCCAGCAGCCACGCCGGGACTAGCGGATTTTCCTACAATGAGCAGTTCTTC. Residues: CASSHAGTSGFSYNEQFF.

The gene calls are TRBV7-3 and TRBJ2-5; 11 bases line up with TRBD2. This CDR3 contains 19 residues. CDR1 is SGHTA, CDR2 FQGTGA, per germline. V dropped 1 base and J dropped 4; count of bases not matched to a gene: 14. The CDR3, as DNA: TGTGCCAGCAGCTTAATCGGTTTAGCGGGAGGGCCCTCGGGAGAGACCCAGTACTTC. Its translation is CASSLIGLAGGPSGETQYF.

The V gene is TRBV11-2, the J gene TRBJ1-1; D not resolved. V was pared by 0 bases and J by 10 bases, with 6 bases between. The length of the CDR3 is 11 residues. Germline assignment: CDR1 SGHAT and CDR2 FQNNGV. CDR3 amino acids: CASSLDGRAFF. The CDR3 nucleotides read TGTGCCAGCAGCTTAGATGGCCGAGCTTTCTTT. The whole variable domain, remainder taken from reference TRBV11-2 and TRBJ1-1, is EAGVAQSPRYKIIEKRQSVAFWCNPISGHATLYWYQQILGQGPKLLIQFQNNGVVDDSQLPKDRFSAERLKGVDSTLKIQPAKLEDSAVYLCASSLDGRAFFGQGTRLTVV.

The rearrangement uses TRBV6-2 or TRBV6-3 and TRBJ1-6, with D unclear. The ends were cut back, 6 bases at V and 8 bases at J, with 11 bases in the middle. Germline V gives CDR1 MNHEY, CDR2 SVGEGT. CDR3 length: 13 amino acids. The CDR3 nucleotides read TGTGCCAGCAGCATTACTGGTGATTCACCCCTCCACTTT. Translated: CASSITGDSPLHF.

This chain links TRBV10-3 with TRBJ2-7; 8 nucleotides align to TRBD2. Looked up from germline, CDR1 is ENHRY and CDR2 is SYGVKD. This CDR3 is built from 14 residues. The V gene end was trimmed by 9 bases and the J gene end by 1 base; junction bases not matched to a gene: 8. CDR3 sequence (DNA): TGTGCCATAAGACCCGGGACTAGTTCCTACGAGCAGTACTTC. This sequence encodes CAIRPGTSSYEQYF.

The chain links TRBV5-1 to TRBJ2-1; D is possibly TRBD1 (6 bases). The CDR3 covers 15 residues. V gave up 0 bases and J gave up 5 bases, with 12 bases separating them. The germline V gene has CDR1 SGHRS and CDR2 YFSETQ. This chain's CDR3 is CASSLGTGSNNEQFF. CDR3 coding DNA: TGCGCCAGCAGCTTGGGTACAGGGTCAAACAATGAGCAGTTCTTC.

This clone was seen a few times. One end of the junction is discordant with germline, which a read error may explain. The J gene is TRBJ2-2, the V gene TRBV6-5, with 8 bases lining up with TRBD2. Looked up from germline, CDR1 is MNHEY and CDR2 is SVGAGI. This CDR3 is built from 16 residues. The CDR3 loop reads CASSYSGTRDTGELFF. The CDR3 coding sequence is TGTGCCAGCAGCTACTCCGGGACTAGGGACACCGGGGAGCTGTTTTTT.

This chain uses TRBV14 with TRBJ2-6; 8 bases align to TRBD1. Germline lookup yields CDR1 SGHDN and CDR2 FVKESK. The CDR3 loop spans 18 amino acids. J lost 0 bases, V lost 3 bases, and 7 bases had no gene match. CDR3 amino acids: CASSQPGQAFSGANVLTF. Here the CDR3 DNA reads TGTGCCAGCAGCCAGCCGGGACAGGCCTTCTCTGGGGCCAACGTCCTGACTTTC.

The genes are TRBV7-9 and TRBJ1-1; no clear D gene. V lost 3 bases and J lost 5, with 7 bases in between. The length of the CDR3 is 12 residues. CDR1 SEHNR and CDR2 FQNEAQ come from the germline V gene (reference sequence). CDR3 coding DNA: TGTGCCAGCAGCTTTTCGGGGACTGAAGCTTTCTTT. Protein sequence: CASSFSGTEAFF. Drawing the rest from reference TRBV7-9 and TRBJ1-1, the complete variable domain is DTGVSQNPRHKITKRGQNVTFRCDPISEHNRLYWYRQTLGQGPEFLTYFQNEAQLEKSRLLSDRFSAERPKGSFSTLEIQRTEQGDSAMYLCASSFSGTEAFFGQGTRLTVV.